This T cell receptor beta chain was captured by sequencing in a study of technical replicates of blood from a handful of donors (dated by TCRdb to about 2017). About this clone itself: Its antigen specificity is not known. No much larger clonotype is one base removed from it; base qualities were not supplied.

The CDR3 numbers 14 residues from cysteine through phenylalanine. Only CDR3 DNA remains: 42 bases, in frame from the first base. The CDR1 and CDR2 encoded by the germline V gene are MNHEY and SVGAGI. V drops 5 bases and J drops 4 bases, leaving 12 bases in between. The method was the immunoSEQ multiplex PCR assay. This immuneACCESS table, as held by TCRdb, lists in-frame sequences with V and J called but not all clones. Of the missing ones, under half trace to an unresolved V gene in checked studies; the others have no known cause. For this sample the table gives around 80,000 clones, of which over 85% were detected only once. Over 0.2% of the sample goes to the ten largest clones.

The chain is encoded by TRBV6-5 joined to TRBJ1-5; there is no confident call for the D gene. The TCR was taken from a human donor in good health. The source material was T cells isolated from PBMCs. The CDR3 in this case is CASSPAEGNQPQHF. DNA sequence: TGTGCCAGCAGTCCCGCCGAGGGTAATCAGCCCCAGCATTTT.